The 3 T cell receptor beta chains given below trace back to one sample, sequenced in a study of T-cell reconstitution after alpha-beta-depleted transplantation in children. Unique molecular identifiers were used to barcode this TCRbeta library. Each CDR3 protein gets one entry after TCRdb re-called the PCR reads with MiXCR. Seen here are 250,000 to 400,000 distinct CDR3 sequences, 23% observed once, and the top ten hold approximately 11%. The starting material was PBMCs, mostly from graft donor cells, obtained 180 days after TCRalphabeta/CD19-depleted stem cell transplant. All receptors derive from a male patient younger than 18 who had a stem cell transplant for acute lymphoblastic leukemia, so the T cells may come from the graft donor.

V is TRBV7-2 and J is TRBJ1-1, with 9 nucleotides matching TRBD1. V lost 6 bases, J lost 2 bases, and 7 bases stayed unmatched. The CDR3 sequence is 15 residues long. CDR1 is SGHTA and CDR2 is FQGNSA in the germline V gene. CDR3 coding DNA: TGTGCCAGCAGACACGGGACAGGGATTAACACTGAAGCTTTCTTT. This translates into CASRHGTGINTEAFF.

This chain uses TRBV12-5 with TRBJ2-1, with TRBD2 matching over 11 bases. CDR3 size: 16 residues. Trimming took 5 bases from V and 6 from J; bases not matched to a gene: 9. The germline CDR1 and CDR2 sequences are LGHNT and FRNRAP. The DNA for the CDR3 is TGTGCTAGTGGTGGGAGAGGGCTAGCGGGAGGCAATGAGCAGTTCTTC. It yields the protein CASGGRGLAGGNEQFF.

The CDR3 sequence is CASSPPGLAGAGEQFF. The CDR3 DNA reads TGTGCCAGCAGTCCTCCGGGGCTAGCGGGAGCGGGTGAGCAGTTCTTC. This chain links TRBV6-1 with TRBJ2-1, with TRBD2 matching 10 bases. V lost 5 bases and J lost 9; bases outside the gene matches: 13. Germline V gene sequence: CDR1 MNHNS, CDR2 SASEGT. There are 16 residues in the CDR3.